This T cell receptor beta chain was captured in a study of T cell changes during pregnancy in multiple sclerosis. Libraries were prepared by immunoSEQ multiplex PCR; TCRdb keeps only in-frame clonotypes and omits some of them. The sample yields about 100,000 clones, approximately 90% seen once. This CDR3 comprises 14 residues. Per germline, CDR1 SEHNR and CDR2 FQNEAQ (reference sequence). Trimming cost V 4 bases and J 4 bases, with 11 bases left between them. The rearrangement uses TRBV7-9 and TRBJ1-3; no firm D call. The sample was peripheral blood, taken after pregnancy. This receptor was identified in a female donor with multiple sclerosis, enrolled in a pregnancy study. CDR3 amino acids: CASSSRPAGNTIYF. As DNA, the CDR3 is TGTGCCAGCAGCTCTAGGCCTGCAGGAAACACCATATATTTT.